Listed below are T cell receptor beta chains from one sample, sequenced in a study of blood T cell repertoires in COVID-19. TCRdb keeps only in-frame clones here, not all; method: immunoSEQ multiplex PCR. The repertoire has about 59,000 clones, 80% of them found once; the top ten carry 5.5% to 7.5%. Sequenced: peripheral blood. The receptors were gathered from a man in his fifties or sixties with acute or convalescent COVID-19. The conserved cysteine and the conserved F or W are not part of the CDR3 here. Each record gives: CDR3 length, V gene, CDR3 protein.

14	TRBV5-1	ASSLGGTSGQETQY
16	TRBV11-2	ASSSTAAGGLAGSPLH
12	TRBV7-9	ASSLPGAPYGYT
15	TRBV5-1	ASSLSLAGAKRETQY
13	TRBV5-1	ASQPGQGTSYEQY
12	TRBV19	ATRGEAGNTEAF
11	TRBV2	ASSESLRDTQY
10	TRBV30	AWRLGGATQY
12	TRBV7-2	ASSSDRAGNTIY
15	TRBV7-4	ASSFRTGLLSGNTIY
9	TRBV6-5	ASSSTDTQY
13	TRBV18	ASSLGQGRINEQF